These 30 T cell receptor beta chains originate from one sample sequenced in a study of read filtering for tumor transcriptome and immune sequencing. The library was built from about 400 ng RNA with molecular barcoded adaptors for alpha/delta and beta/gamma chains. TCRdb reanalysed the reads using MiXCR and keeps one entry per CDR3 protein. This table holds tens of thousands of distinct CDR3 sequences, 15% to 20% found once. The sequenced sample consisted of a population of CD138-negative cells sorted from bone marrow. These receptors originate from a donor at least 40 years old with multiple myeloma.

As for this clonotype: At one boundary the junction diverges from the germline segment, which might be a read error. This chain uses TRBV5-1 with TRBJ2-7; perhaps D is TRBD1 or TRBD2 (5 bases each). The CDR3 runs 15 residues. CDR1 and CDR2 from the germline V gene are SGHRS and YFSETQ. CDR3 coding DNA: TGCTCCAGTGCTCAGATTACGGGACCTAGCCCTGAGCAGTACTTC. This encodes CSSAQITGPSPEQYF.

This clonotype was counted at least ten times. The chain recombines TRBV30 with TRBJ1-2; TRBD1 aligns across 7 bases. CDR3 size: 19 residues. After removal of 3 bases from V and 0 bases from J, the junction contained 19 bases not matched to a gene. In germline, CDR1 is GTSNPN, CDR2 SVGIG (reference sequence). The CDR3 here is CAWSPSPRDSRLTNYGYTF. CDR3 sequence (DNA): TGTGCCTGGAGCCCCTCCCCCCGGGACAGCAGGCTAACTAACTATGGCTACACCTTC.

CDR3 coding DNA: TGTGCCAGCTCACCACGGAGTGAGGCCGTGAACACTGAAGCTTTCTTT. Encoded protein: CASSPRSEAVNTEAFF. The J gene is TRBJ1-1, the V gene TRBV18; no definite D call. Germline V gives CDR1 KGHSH, CDR2 LQKENI. V lost 1 base and J lost 0, with 12 bases in between. The CDR3 loop spans 16 amino acids.

This clonotype was found many times. The chain is built from TRBV12-3 or TRBV12-4 and TRBJ2-1; TRBD2 agrees at 10 bases. The CDR3 loop spans 15 amino acids. The J segment lost 6 bases and the V segment lost 5 bases, leaving 7 bases of the junction unmatched. The CDR3 region is CASSPGTSVGNEQFF. DNA for the CDR3: TGTGCCAGCAGTCCCGGGACTAGCGTGGGCAATGAGCAGTTCTTC.

This clonotype was seen many times. The CDR3 spells CASSLYQGAETQYF. The CDR3 coding sequence is TGTGCCAGCAGCTTATATCAGGGGGCCGAGACCCAGTACTTC. This chain uses TRBV7-2 with TRBJ2-5; 8 nucleotides match TRBD1. The CDR3 has 14 amino acids. The V segment lost 2 bases and the J segment 5 bases; nucleotides outside the gene matches: 4. Per the germline V gene, CDR1 is SGHTA and CDR2 is FQGNSA.

This clonotype was counted ten times or more. Sequence at one end of the junction differs from germline and may be a read error. The chain employs TRBV29-1 and TRBJ2-3; D ambiguous. CDR1 is SQVTM, CDR2 ANQGSEA, per germline. This CDR3 is built from 10 residues. The CDR3 nucleotides read TGCAGCGTTGGCACGGATACGCAGTATTTT. It is translated as CSVGTDTQYF.

Regarding this clonotype: At one end, the junction sequence differs from germline, possibly due to a read error. This chain connects TRBV7-2 to TRBJ2-1; D gene unclear. This CDR3 has 12 residues. Per germline, CDR1 SGHTA and CDR2 FQGNSA. DNA for the CDR3: TGTTCCAGAAGCAGCAGTAGCAATGAGCAGTTCTTC. Translating gives CSRSSSSNEQFF.

This clonotype was observed at least ten times. V and J are TRBV6-5 and TRBJ2-1; 7 bases agree with TRBD2. After removal of 7 bases from V and 7 bases from J, the junction contained 10 bases not matched to a gene. Per germline, CDR1 MNHEY and CDR2 SVGAGI. The CDR3 contains 14 residues. The CDR3 DNA reads TGTGCCAGCAATAGTTGGGGGGAGGGGAATGAGCAGTTCTTC. The encoded protein is CASNSWGEGNEQFF.

This clonotype has a handful of counts. Sequence at one end of the junction differs from germline and may be a read error. The chain joins TRBV30 to TRBJ1-2; D not certain. The CDR3 is made up of 12 amino acids. Germline loops: CDR1 GTSNPN, CDR2 SVGIG (reference sequence). In DNA, the CDR3 is TGTGCCTCTATCCCCCGAAACTATGGCTACGCCTTC. Translating gives CASIPRNYGYAF. Drawing the rest from reference TRBV30 and TRBJ1-2, the complete variable domain is SQTIHQWPATLVQPVGSPLSLECTVEGTSNPNLYWYRQAAGRGLQLLFYSVGIGQISSEVPQNLSASRPQDRQFILSSKKLLLSDSGFYLCASIPRNYGYAFGSGTRLTVV.

This clonotype was observed at least ten times. The rearrangement links TRBV20-1 to TRBJ2-7, with TRBD2 matching over 12 bases. CDR3 length: 15 residues. Per germline, CDR1 DFQATT and CDR2 SNEGSKA (reference sequence). J was trimmed by 2 bases and V by 6 bases; bases with no gene match: 8. This chain's CDR3 is CSARTTSGRTYEQYF. The CDR3 bases are TGCAGTGCCCGAACGACTAGCGGGAGAACCTACGAGCAGTACTTC.

The table lists this clonotype with many counts. V and J are TRBV7-2 and TRBJ2-2; TRBD1 is a possible D gene (5 bases). CDR1 is SGHTA, CDR2 FQGNSA, per germline. Trimming left V 6 bases short and J 3 bases short, with 8 bases between. There are 13 residues in the CDR3. CDR3 loop: CASRSGYTGELFF. DNA for the CDR3: TGTGCCAGCAGATCAGGGTACACCGGGGAGCTGTTTTTT.

With respect to this clonotype: It may be a read error: a sequence one base away is much more abundant. The genes are TRBV12-5 and TRBJ2-7; TRBD2 is a possible D gene (6 bases). Germline assignment: CDR1 LGHNT and CDR2 FRNRAP. The CDR3 is 15 amino acids. V lost 4 bases, J lost 4 bases, and 17 bases lay in between. This CDR3 is CASGSAPGSGYEQYF. CDR3 bases: TGTGCTAGTGGTTCGGCTCCCGGGAGCGGGTACGAGCAGTACTTC.

This rearrangement joins TRBV21-1 to TRBJ2-1; no DNA check was done on the table's D call, TRBD2. TRBV21-1 is annotated as a pseudogene. This CDR3 region has 17 residues. The CDR3 sequence is CASSKARRLAGHNEQFF. DNA of the CDR3: TGTGCCAGCAGCAAAGCGCGTAGACTAGCGGGTCACAATGAGCAGTTCTTC.

This clonotype occurred many times. The chain uses TRBV11-1 and TRBJ2-5; 9 bases agree with TRBD2. Germline V gives CDR1 SGHAT, CDR2 FQDESV (reference sequence). The CDR3 is 14 residues long. Unmatched junction bases numbered 3, after V lost 4 bases and J lost 3 bases. The CDR3 sequence is CASSWLAGEETQYF. The CDR3 coding sequence is TGTGCCAGCAGCTGGTTAGCGGGAGAAGAGACCCAGTACTTC.

The table lists this clonotype with many counts. The V call is TRBV29-1, the J call TRBJ2-2, with 11 bases that match TRBD2. J lost 4 bases, V lost 8 bases, and 9 bases had no gene match. Germline V gives CDR1 SQVTM, CDR2 ANQGSEA. This CDR3 has 15 amino acids. CDR3 nucleotide sequence: TGCAGCACCCGACTAGCGGGATATGGCACCGGGGAGCTGTTTTTT. It specifies CSTRLAGYGTGELFF.

This clonotype was observed many times. The V call is TRBV6-6, the J call TRBJ1-1; 9 nucleotides line up with TRBD1. CDR1 MNHNY and CDR2 SVGAGI come from the germline V gene (reference sequence). The CDR3 runs 15 residues. The J segment lost 5 bases and the V segment lost 6 bases, leaving 10 bases of the junction unmatched. The DNA of the CDR3 is TGTGCCAGCAGCCCTCCGGGACAGGGTTTAACTGAAGCTTTCTTT. This translates into CASSPPGQGLTEAFF.

There are many counts of this clonotype. The chain couples TRBV30 to TRBJ1-5; 7 nucleotides line up with TRBD1. The CDR3 has 13 amino acids. Losses at the gene ends were 3 bases for V and 4 bases for J; bases not matched to a gene: 3. Per germline, CDR1 GTSNPN and CDR2 SVGIG (reference sequence). This chain's CDR3 is CAWRTGWNQPQHF. The CDR3 nucleotides are TGTGCCTGGAGGACAGGGTGGAATCAGCCCCAGCATTTT.

The gene calls are TRBV5-5 and TRBJ1-5; D is uncertain. CDR1 SGHKS and CDR2 YYEKEE come from the germline V gene (reference sequence). V gave up 1 base and J gave up 6 bases, with 14 bases separating them. This CDR3 contains 15 residues. The CDR3 DNA sequence: TGTGCCAGCAGCTTGATTGGTCTAGACGGTCAGCCCCAGCATTTT. Residues: CASSLIGLDGQPQHF.

This clonotype was observed many times. This chain uses TRBV7-9 with TRBJ2-1, with 7 positions matching TRBD2. CDR1 and CDR2 from the germline V gene are SEHNR and FQNEAQ (reference sequence). This CDR3 is 19 amino acids long. Trimming took 4 bases from V and 2 from J; bases not matched to a gene: 17. The CDR3 spells CASSSAISLAVITYNEQFF. CDR3 sequence (DNA): TGTGCCAGCAGCTCCGCAATCAGCCTAGCGGTCATCACCTACAATGAGCAGTTCTTC.

This clonotype was counted at least ten times. V gene TRBV30 combines with J gene TRBJ2-4, with unresolved D. The CDR3 runs to 11 residues. The V gene's germline CDR1 is GTSNPN and CDR2 SVGIG (reference sequence). This chain's CDR3 is CACSVQNIQYF. The CDR3 bases are TGTGCTTGTTCGGTGCAAAACATTCAGTACTTC.

This clonotype has ten or more counts. This sequence joins TRBV29-1 and TRBJ2-1; D is unresolved. The CDR3 runs 12 residues. The germline CDR1 and CDR2 sequences are SQVTM and ANQGSEA. V was pared by 6 bases and J by 4 bases, with 10 bases between. CDR3 loop: CSVAVLYNEQFF. CDR3 DNA: TGCAGCGTCGCTGTTCTTTACAATGAGCAGTTCTTC.

The sample holds many counts of this clonotype. The chain recombines TRBV20-1 with TRBJ2-2; weak D call: TRBD1 (6 bases). CDR1 is DFQATT and CDR2 is SNEGSKA in the germline V gene (reference sequence). Trimming removed 3 bases at V and 3 bases at J, with 14 bases between. The CDR3 consists of 15 residues. DNA for the CDR3: TGCAGTGCTAGTCGGCGGACAGCTCACACCGGGGAGCTGTTTTTT. As protein: CSASRRTAHTGELFF.

This clonotype was seen a handful of times. This may come from a read error, since a much larger clone is one base off. The chain employs TRBV14 and TRBJ2-6; D not certain. CDR3 length equals 17 residues. V was trimmed by 3 bases and J by 0 bases, leaving 12 bases between them. Germline V gives CDR1 SGHDN, CDR2 FVKESK. CDR3 sequence (DNA): TGTGCCAGCAGCCATTCGGCAAGACCCTCTGGGGCCAACGTCCTGACTTTC. Residues: CASSHSARPSGANVLTF.

This clonotype appeared many times. V and J are TRBV13 and TRBJ2-1, with unresolved D. The V and J ends lost 4 bases and 0 bases respectively, with 13 bases between them. Germline values: CDR1 PRHDT, CDR2 FYEKMQ (reference sequence). The CDR3 has 16 residues. CDR3 sequence reads: CASSSPTHSSYNEQFF. The DNA of the CDR3 is TGTGCCAGCAGCTCACCTACGCATAGCTCCTACAATGAGCAGTTCTTC.

About this clonotype itself: This may come from a read error, since a much larger clone is one base off. This chain uses TRBV18 with TRBJ1-1; the D is unclear. CDR3 length: 15 amino acids. V was clipped by 5 bases and J by 1 base, with 14 bases between them. Germline loops: CDR1 KGHSH, CDR2 LQKENI. The CDR3, as DNA: TGTGCCAGCTCATCTGGTATGCAGACGAACACTGAAGCTTTCTTT. It codes for CASSSGMQTNTEAFF.

This clonotype appeared once. It may be a read error: a sequence one base away is much more abundant. This likely comes from a read error, as the CDR3 has no conserved phenylalanine or tryptophan at its end. The limits of the CDR3 on the DNA are not certain, so only TCRdb's listed CDR3 is given. This chain links TRBV21-1 with TRBJ2-1; TRBD2, the table's D call, was not compared with the DNA. TRBV21-1 corresponds to a pseudogene. From its first to its last residue, the CDR3 has 19 amino acids. The CDR3 protein is CASDLDPSQSGDPRNEQFL.

This clonotype was seen ten or more times. V gene TRBV12-3 or TRBV12-4 combines with J gene TRBJ2-1; TRBD2 agrees at 10 bases. After removal of 4 bases from V and 4 bases from J, the junction contained 4 bases not matched to a gene. This CDR3 region has 15 residues. DNA of the CDR3: TGTGCCAGCAGTTCTAGCGGGAGTCAGTACAATGAGCAGTTCTTC. Its protein product is CASSSSGSQYNEQFF.

This clonotype was picked up many times. The V gene is TRBV29-1, the J gene TRBJ2-6, with a tentative D call TRBD2 (6 bases). Germline values: CDR1 SQVTM, CDR2 ANQGSEA. The CDR3 length is 14 residues. V dropped 6 bases and J dropped 0 bases, with 9 bases sitting between them. CDR3: CSVHGGSGANVLTF. The CDR3 DNA sequence: TGCAGCGTCCACGGGGGCTCTGGGGCCAACGTCCTGACTTTC.

This clonotype was counted ten times or more. The chain is built from TRBV5-1 and TRBJ1-2; a weak D match, TRBD1 (5 bases). Germline-derived CDR1 and CDR2 are SGHRS and YFSETQ. The CDR3 has 13 amino acids. V lost 0 bases, J lost 8 bases, and 11 bases lay in between. The CDR3 nucleotides read TGCGCCAGCAGCTTGGATGGACAATTCGGCTACACCTTC. This translates into CASSLDGQFGYTF. The full variable domain, with the rest looked up from reference TRBV5-1 and TRBJ1-2, is KAGVTQTPRYLIKTRGQQVTLSCSPISGHRSVSWYQQTPGQGLQFLFEYFSETQRNKGNFPGRFSGRQFSNSRSEMNVSTLELGDSALYLCASSLDGQFGYTFGSGTRLTVV.

The table lists this clonotype with many counts. The rearrangement links TRBV19 to TRBJ1-5; 9 nucleotides match TRBD1. This CDR3 is 16 amino acids long. With 4 bases clipped from V and 0 bases from J, the junction kept 4 bases outside the gene matches. The germline CDR1 and CDR2 sequences are LNHDA and SQIVND (reference sequence). CDR3 nucleotides: TGTGCCAGTAGTAGACAGGGGGAGGTTAGCAATCAGCCCCAGCATTTT. Translated: CASSRQGEVSNQPQHF.